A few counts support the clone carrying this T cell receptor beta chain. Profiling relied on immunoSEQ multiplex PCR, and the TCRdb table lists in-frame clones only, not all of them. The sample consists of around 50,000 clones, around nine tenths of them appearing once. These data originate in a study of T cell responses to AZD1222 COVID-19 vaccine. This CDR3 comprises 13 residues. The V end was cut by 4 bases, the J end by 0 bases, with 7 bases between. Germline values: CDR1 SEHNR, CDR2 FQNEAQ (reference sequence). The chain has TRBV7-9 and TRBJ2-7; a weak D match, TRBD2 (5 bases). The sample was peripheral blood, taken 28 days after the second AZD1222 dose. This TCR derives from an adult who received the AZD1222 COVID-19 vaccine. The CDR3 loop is CASSSRGSYEQYF. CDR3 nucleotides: TGTGCCAGCAGCTCCCGGGGCTCCTACGAGCAGTACTTC.